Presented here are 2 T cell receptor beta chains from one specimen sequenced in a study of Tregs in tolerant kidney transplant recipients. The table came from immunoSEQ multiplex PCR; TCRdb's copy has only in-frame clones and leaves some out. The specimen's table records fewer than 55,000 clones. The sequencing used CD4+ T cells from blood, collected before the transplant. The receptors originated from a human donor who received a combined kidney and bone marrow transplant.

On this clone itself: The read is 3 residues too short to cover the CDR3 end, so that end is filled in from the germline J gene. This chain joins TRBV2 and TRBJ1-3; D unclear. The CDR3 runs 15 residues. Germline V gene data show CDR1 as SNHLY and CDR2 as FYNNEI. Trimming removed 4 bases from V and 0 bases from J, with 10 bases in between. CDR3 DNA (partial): TGTGCCAGCAGTGCGGCAGACTACTCTGGAAACACC. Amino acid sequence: CASSAADYSGNT. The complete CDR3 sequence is CASSAADYSGNTIYF.

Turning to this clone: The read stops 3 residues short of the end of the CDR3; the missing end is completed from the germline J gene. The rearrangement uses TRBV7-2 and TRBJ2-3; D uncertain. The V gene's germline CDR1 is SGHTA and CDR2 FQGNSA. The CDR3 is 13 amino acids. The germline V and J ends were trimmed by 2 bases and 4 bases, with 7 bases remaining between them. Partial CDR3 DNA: TGTGCCAGCAGCTTATTCCAGTCAGATACG. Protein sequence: CASSLFQSDT. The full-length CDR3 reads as CASSLFQSDTQYF.